A selection of T cell receptor beta chains follows, all from one sample in a study of blood T cell repertoires in COVID-19. The protocol was immunoSEQ multiplex PCR, while the TCRdb copy is restricted to in-frame clones and leaves out a portion. The data hold under 130,000 clones, with around nine tenths observed a single time. Sequencing was performed on peripheral blood. The receptor set was obtained from a man over 45 in a cohort sampled during active COVID-19. Both conserved end residues are part of each CDR3. The order of the fields is CDR3 DNA, CDR3 protein, clone size, V gene, J gene, D gene. D genes are given only for firm matches. Part of the rows lack a size; the others show once, few, many or a class for expanded clones.

CDR3 DNA: TGTGCCAGCAGCTTGGTGGGACAGTTAGTAGATTCACCCCTCCACTTT
CDR3 protein: CASSLVGQLVDSPLHF
clone size: .
V gene: TRBV7-2
J gene: TRBJ1-6
D gene: TRBD1

CDR3 DNA: TGTGCCAGCATGAAGGGACAGGGAAACCGGAACACCGGGGAGCTGTTTTTT
CDR3 protein: CASMKGQGNRNTGELFF
clone size: .
V gene: TRBV9
J gene: TRBJ2-2
D gene: TRBD1

CDR3 DNA: TGTGCCAGCAGCGTCATCCCTGCTAGCTCTGGAAACACCATATATTTT
CDR3 protein: CASSVIPASSGNTIYF
clone size: few
V gene: TRBV9
J gene: TRBJ1-3
D gene: .

CDR3 DNA: TGTGCCAGCAGCCAAAGGGAGGCCTACAATGAGCAGTTCTTC
CDR3 protein: CASSQREAYNEQFF
clone size: .
V gene: TRBV6-5
J gene: TRBJ2-1
D gene: .

CDR3 DNA: TGTGCCAGCAGCTTAAGGACAGGGTGGAACACCGGGGAGCTGTTTTTT
CDR3 protein: CASSLRTGWNTGELFF
clone size: .
V gene: TRBV7-9
J gene: TRBJ2-2
D gene: TRBD1

CDR3 DNA: TGTGCCAGCAGTGAAGCGGGACTCAACACCGGGGAGCTGTTTTTT
CDR3 protein: CASSEAGLNTGELFF
clone size: .
V gene: TRBV6-1
J gene: TRBJ2-2
D gene: .

CDR3 DNA: TGTGCCAGCAGCTCCGGGGGTCAGGCAACTAATGAAAAACTGTTTTTT
CDR3 protein: CASSSGGQATNEKLFF
clone size: .
V gene: TRBV5-4
J gene: TRBJ1-4
D gene: .

CDR3 DNA: TGTGCCAGTAGTCTCACCGGGGGACCAGGAAACACCATATATTTT
CDR3 protein: CASSLTGGPGNTIYF
clone size: .
V gene: TRBV19
J gene: TRBJ1-3
D gene: .

CDR3 DNA: TGTGCCAGTAGTATTTCGCGGTTGAACACTGAAGCTTTCTTT
CDR3 protein: CASSISRLNTEAFF
clone size: .
V gene: TRBV19
J gene: TRBJ1-1
D gene: .

CDR3 DNA: TGTGCCAGCAGCGGGGAGCAGGGGGCCTTTGAAAAACTGTTTTTT
CDR3 protein: CASSGEQGAFEKLFF
clone size: .
V gene: TRBV7-9
J gene: TRBJ1-4
D gene: TRBD1

CDR3 DNA: TGTGCCACCAGGGGGACAGGGGCGTACGAGCAGTACTTC
CDR3 protein: CATRGTGAYEQYF
clone size: .
V gene: TRBV24-1
J gene: TRBJ2-7
D gene: TRBD1

CDR3 DNA: TGTGCCAGCAGCCAAGGGACAGGTCGGGTTGGAGCTTTCTTT
CDR3 protein: CASSQGTGRVGAFF
clone size: .
V gene: TRBV3-1/TRBV3-2
J gene: TRBJ1-1
D gene: TRBD1

CDR3 DNA: TGTGCCAGCAGTTCAGCCGGGACAGGCCCCTACGAGCAGTACTTC
CDR3 protein: CASSSAGTGPYEQYF
clone size: .
V gene: TRBV27
J gene: TRBJ2-7
D gene: TRBD1

CDR3 DNA: TGTGCCAGCACGGCGGGACTCATAAGCGCGAACACCGGGGAGCTGTTTTTT
CDR3 protein: CASTAGLISANTGELFF
clone size: .
V gene: TRBV18
J gene: TRBJ2-2
D gene: .

CDR3 DNA: TGTGCCAGCAGCCAAGAGTCTATAGTCGATGAGCAGTTCTTC
CDR3 protein: CASSQESIVDEQFF
clone size: .
V gene: TRBV3-1/TRBV3-2
J gene: TRBJ2-1
D gene: .

CDR3 DNA: TGTGCCAGCAGTCCCCAGATAGCGGGGGCGGTCGAGCAGTACTTC
CDR3 protein: CASSPQIAGAVEQYF
clone size: .
V gene: TRBV3-1/TRBV3-2
J gene: TRBJ2-7
D gene: TRBD2

CDR3 DNA: TGTGCCAGCAGCGGTGGACAGGGGGCATCTGGGGCCAACGTCCTGACTTTC
CDR3 protein: CASSGGQGASGANVLTF
clone size: .
V gene: TRBV2
J gene: TRBJ2-6
D gene: TRBD1

CDR3 DNA: TGCGCCAGCAGCTCCACAGCAGATACGCAGTATTTT
CDR3 protein: CASSSTADTQYF
clone size: .
V gene: TRBV5-1
J gene: TRBJ2-3
D gene: .

CDR3 DNA: TGTGCCAGTAGTATGGCAGGGGGCCCCAGTCAGCCCCAGCATTTT
CDR3 protein: CASSMAGGPSQPQHF
clone size: few
V gene: TRBV19
J gene: TRBJ1-5
D gene: TRBD1

CDR3 DNA: TGCGCCAGCAGCTATCAGGCGAATAATTATGGCTACACCTTC
CDR3 protein: CASSYQANNYGYTF
clone size: .
V gene: TRBV5-1
J gene: TRBJ1-2
D gene: .

CDR3 DNA: TGTGCCAGCACCCCTTTGTGGGGGGGCATAGATACGCAGTATTTT
CDR3 protein: CASTPLWGGIDTQYF
clone size: .
V gene: TRBV4-2
J gene: TRBJ2-3
D gene: .

CDR3 DNA: TGTGCCAGCAGCTATACAGGGGGCGCCTCTGGGGCCAACGTCCTGACTTTC
CDR3 protein: CASSYTGGASGANVLTF
clone size: .
V gene: TRBV11-2
J gene: TRBJ2-6
D gene: TRBD1

CDR3 DNA: TGTGCCAGCAGCTCCGACAGCGATGAGCAGTTCTTC
CDR3 protein: CASSSDSDEQFF
clone size: .
V gene: TRBV5-6
J gene: TRBJ2-1
D gene: .

CDR3 DNA: TGTGCCAGCCTAGACGGCACAGGGCGCACTGAAGCTTTCTTT
CDR3 protein: CASLDGTGRTEAFF
clone size: .
V gene: TRBV2
J gene: TRBJ1-1
D gene: .

CDR3 DNA: TGTGCCAGCAGCGCCAACAGGGGGCAGGGTGAAGCTTTCTTT
CDR3 protein: CASSANRGQGEAFF
clone size: .
V gene: TRBV7-2
J gene: TRBJ1-1
D gene: TRBD1

CDR3 DNA: TGTGCCAGTAGTATGGTTGGGGCTTCCTCTGGAAACACCATATATTTT
CDR3 protein: CASSMVGASSGNTIYF
clone size: .
V gene: TRBV19
J gene: TRBJ1-3
D gene: .

CDR3 DNA: TGTGCCAGCAGCTTACAACGGACTTCACTCGGGGATACGCAGTATTTT
CDR3 protein: CASSLQRTSLGDTQYF
clone size: .
V gene: TRBV7-9
J gene: TRBJ2-3
D gene: .

CDR3 DNA: TGCGCCAGCAGCTTGGGGACAGCGATAAACACCATATATTTT
CDR3 protein: CASSLGTAINTIYF
clone size: .
V gene: TRBV5-1
J gene: TRBJ1-3
D gene: .